The 8 T cell receptor beta chains reported below all come from one sample, sequenced in a study of T cell changes during pregnancy in multiple sclerosis. The protocol was immunoSEQ multiplex PCR, while the TCRdb copy is restricted to in-frame clones and leaves out a portion. The data contain 15,000 to 25,000 clones, roughly nine tenths of them seen just once; the ten biggest clones take up less than 20%. The sample in question was CD8+ T cells from peripheral blood mononuclear cells, obtained after pregnancy. The origin of the receptors is a female donor in good health, enrolled as a control in a pregnancy study.

The J gene is TRBJ2-1, the V gene TRBV6-5; 7 nucleotides agree with TRBD2. This CDR3 contains 14 residues. The V gene's germline CDR1 is MNHEY and CDR2 SVGAGI. V shed 0 bases, J shed 5 bases, and the junction held 1 base outside the gene matches. CDR3 nucleotides: TGTGCCAGCAGTTACTCGGGGGGGAACAATGAGCAGTTCTTC. This sequence encodes CASSYSGGNNEQFF.

In nucleotides, the CDR3 is TGTGCCAGCAGGCAGGGCCGCGGGAGAGGGTCCTACGAGCAGTACTTC. The encoded protein is CASRQGRGRGSYEQYF. The chain has TRBV27 and TRBJ2-7, with TRBD2 identical over 7 bases. CDR1 and CDR2 (germline): MNHEY, SMNVEV (reference sequence). The V gene end was trimmed by 6 bases and the J gene end by 1 base; junction bases not matched to a gene: 12. The CDR3 loop spans 16 amino acids.

The chain has TRBV13 and TRBJ1-1, with 7 bases fitting TRBD1. V was clipped by 5 bases and J by 7 bases; unmatched bases: 4. Per the germline V gene, CDR1 is PRHDT and CDR2 is FYEKMQ (reference sequence). The CDR3 length is 12 residues. CDR3 protein: CASSRGQFEAFF. The CDR3 region has the DNA TGTGCCAGCAGCCGGGGACAGTTTGAAGCTTTCTTT.

This clone was seen just once. V and J are TRBV19 and TRBJ2-5; 7 nucleotides agree with TRBD2. With V trimmed by 3 bases and J by 1 base, 5 bases remained unmatched. CDR3 length equals 15 residues. The germline V gene has CDR1 LNHDA and CDR2 SQIVND (reference sequence). The DNA of the CDR3 is TGTGCCAGTAGTATGTGGGGGGGGACCCAAGAGACCCAGTACTTC. Its translation: CASSMWGGTQETQYF.

The chain recombines TRBV19 with TRBJ2-1; D is uncertain. Per the germline V gene, CDR1 is LNHDA and CDR2 is SQIVND (reference sequence). This CDR3 contains 12 residues. Trimming pared 4 bases from V and 6 bases from J, leaving 7 bases between. Here the CDR3 reads CASSTGINEQFF. The CDR3 bases are TGTGCCAGTAGTACAGGTATCAATGAGCAGTTCTTC.

The chain recombines TRBV5-8 with TRBJ2-7; D ambiguous. This CDR3 comprises 12 residues. CDR1 SGHTS and CDR2 YDEGEE come from the germline V gene. The V gene lost 2 bases and the J gene lost 4 bases, with 7 bases spanning the gap. The CDR3: CASSFDTYEQYF. In DNA form, the CDR3 reads TGTGCCAGCAGCTTCGACACTTACGAGCAGTACTTC.

The chain carries TRBV5-6 and TRBJ1-2; 8 nucleotides match TRBD1. Trimming cost V 3 bases and J 2 bases; bases outside gene matches: 9. The germline gives CDR1 SGHDT, CDR2 YYEEEE. The CDR3 spans 16 residues. The CDR3 region has the DNA TGTGCCAGCAGCTCGACCGGGACAGGAGAAAACTATGGCTACACCTTC. Its protein product is CASSSTGTGENYGYTF.

The chain recombines TRBV2 with TRBJ2-7; D may be TRBD2 (6 bases). Deletions cut 8 bases from V and 2 bases from J, with 13 bases between. This CDR3 contains 13 residues. Germline lookup yields CDR1 SNHLY and CDR2 FYNNEI. CDR3 nucleotide sequence: TGTGCCAGCGGGGGACTTGGCACCTACGAGCAGTACTTC. Translating it yields CASGGLGTYEQYF.